These T cell receptor beta chains were read from a single sample in a study of sequential checkpoint blockade in melanoma. Sequencing used immunoSEQ multiplex PCR; TCRdb keeps in-frame clones, though not all of them. The sample lists 10,000 to 15,000 clones; around 83% were seen once. The specimen comprised CD8+ T cells sorted from blood (inferred from file names), sampled from a patient given nivolumab and ipilimumab in sequence. The receptors were sampled from a human donor with melanoma. CDR3s leave out the opening cysteine and the closing phenylalanine or tryptophan. The order of the fields is V gene, D gene, CDR3 protein. The D gene is left open where the match is weak.

>TRBV15|.
ATSRDNREIQETQY
>TRBV28|TRBD1
ASSNDRVTNEKLF
>TRBV9|.
ASSLESEGDEQY
>TRBV27|.
ASSFGDRPNTGELF
>TRBV4-1|TRBD2
ASSQELTGGSYEQF
>TRBV27|TRBD2
ASSLSSGGAVETQY
>TRBV2|.
ASSERLDKGTGELF
>TRBV29-1|TRBD1
STPTQGEYGYT
>TRBV6-6|.
ASTPLGGRNTGELF
>TRBV10-3|TRBD2
AISESITGGSYNEQF
>TRBV7-9|.
ASSLGEGIYGYT
>TRBV11-1|.
ASSLWPGRAEAF
>TRBV9|TRBD2
ASSFQLAGGPPSEQF
>TRBV19|TRBD1
ASSIGTGGYEQY
>TRBV6-5|TRBD2
ASSTGLAGYDEQY
>TRBV4-3|.
AHRGSGGTEAF
>TRBV4-2|.
ASSPFGGSELF
>TRBV5-1|.
ASSVYGSSSYNEQF
>TRBV6-4|.
ASSTSGESGELF
>TRBV7-7|TRBD1
ASSPRDRVYEQY
>TRBV2|TRBD1
ASTHPRQGVNTEAF
>TRBV7-8|.
ASSSVWDNQETQY
>TRBV10-3|TRBD2
AISEFGASGGTLPNEQF
>TRBV4-3|.
ASSQDVAETSYEQY
>TRBV27|TRBD2
ASGLAGGPETQY
>TRBV30|.
AWSPQGNEQY
>TRBV7-9|TRBD1
ASSSGQGAWGDEQF
>TRBV7-9|TRBD2
ASSPDRGGWETQY
>TRBV28|.
ASSLGTATLQY
>TRBV4-1|.
ASSHPGTSNEQF
>TRBV7-2|.
ASSGMGLYNEQF
>TRBV10-1|TRBD2
ASSDWSGGPPGELF
>TRBV15|TRBD1
ATSPGTGNSGNTIY
>TRBV10-3|.
AISESILTEAF
>TRBV28|TRBD1
ASSYLDRVYEQY
>TRBV11-1|TRBD1
ASSSDRSSYNEQF
>TRBV7-2|TRBD1
ASSLHATGIAYEQY
>TRBV27|.
ASSPSGWRERSPLH
>TRBV4-2|TRBD1
ASSQEPSGTGGYGYT
>TRBV7-2|TRBD1
ASSKGTGWGVPDTQY
>TRBV7-3|.
ASSLSGGAGETQY
>TRBV28|TRBD1
ASSSRDRGYNSPLH
>TRBV5-6|TRBD1
ASSPTGTGDHEQY
>TRBV6-1|.
ASSESGYFEAF
>TRBV7-9|.
ASSPDRTNEKLF
>TRBV28|.
ASSFRPRLGVYEQY
>TRBV7-9|TRBD1
ASSLAGQGAYEQY
>TRBV15|TRBD1
ATSRDDRGMNTEAF
>TRBV27|TRBD1
ASTPSGNRGLYEQY
>TRBV28|.
ASSFWGQPFNGYT
>TRBV27|TRBD1
ASSLAGGPYNSPLH
>TRBV19|.
ASSISGDLYTEAF
>TRBV28|.
ASSFAAFTAGELF
>TRBV30|.
AWSTTGLSNQPQH
>TRBV27|TRBD1
ASSLLYRDRAYEQY
>TRBV29-1|TRBD1
SVMDRATSYEQY
>TRBV5-1|TRBD1
ASSLRTGPYEQY
>TRBV29-1|.
SVETQGGAGYT
>TRBV5-6|TRBD1
ASSLGDRSYNEQF
>TRBV2|TRBD1
ASRGQGRSYEQY